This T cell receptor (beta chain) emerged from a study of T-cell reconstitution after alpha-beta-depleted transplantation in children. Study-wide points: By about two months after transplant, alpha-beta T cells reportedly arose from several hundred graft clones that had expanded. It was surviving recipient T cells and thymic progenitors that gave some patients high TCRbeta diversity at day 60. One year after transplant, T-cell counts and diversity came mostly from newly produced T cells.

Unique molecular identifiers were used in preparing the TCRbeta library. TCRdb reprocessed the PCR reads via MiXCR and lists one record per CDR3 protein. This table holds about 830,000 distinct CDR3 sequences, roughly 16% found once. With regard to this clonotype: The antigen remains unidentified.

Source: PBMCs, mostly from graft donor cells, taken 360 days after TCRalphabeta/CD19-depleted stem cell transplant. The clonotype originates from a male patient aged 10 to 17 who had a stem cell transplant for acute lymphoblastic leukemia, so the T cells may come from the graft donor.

Here the CDR3 reads CSARDSLDSNQPQHF. CDR3 nucleotides: TGCAGTGCTAGGGACAGCTTAGATAGCAATCAGCCCCAGCATTTT. This chain joins TRBV20-1 and TRBJ1-5; maybe TRBD1 (6 bases). Germline V gene lookup returns CDR1 DFQATT and CDR2 SNEGSKA (reference sequence). This CDR3 has 15 residues. V was pared by 3 bases and J by 0 bases, with 12 bases between.